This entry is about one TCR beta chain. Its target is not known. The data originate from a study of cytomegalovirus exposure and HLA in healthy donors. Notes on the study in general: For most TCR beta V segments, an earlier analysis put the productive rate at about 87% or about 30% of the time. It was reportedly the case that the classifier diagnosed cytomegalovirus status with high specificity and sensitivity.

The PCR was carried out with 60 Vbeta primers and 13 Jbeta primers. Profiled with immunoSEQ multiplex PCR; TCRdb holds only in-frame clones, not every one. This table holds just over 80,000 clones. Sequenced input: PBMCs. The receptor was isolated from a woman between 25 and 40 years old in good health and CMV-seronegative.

The CDR3 loop is CAWSVARGQFF. DNA of the CDR3: TGTGCCTGGAGTGTTGCACGGGGGCAGTTCTTC. This sequence joins TRBV30 and TRBJ2-1; D is possibly TRBD2 (5 bases). The CDR3 is 11 residues long. Trimming left V 0 bases short and J 12 bases short, with 9 bases between. Looked up from germline, CDR1 is GTSNPN and CDR2 is SVGIG (reference sequence).